This T cell receptor beta chain comes out of a study of neoadjuvant anti-PD-1 for oral cavity cancer. For the study at large: Nivolumab at 3 mg/kg was mostly given biweekly, three to four doses, pre-surgery.

Study-wide results and caveats: Post-nivolumab, blood T cell clonality was significantly elevated in non-responders.

PBMC libraries mostly used approximately 500 ng of input genomic DNA, with six replicates per sample. Sequenced by immunoSEQ multiplex PCR; TCRdb stores in-frame clones only, minus some. The table includes 60,000 to 75,000 clones, 83% detected once. Regarding this clone: Its matching antigen is unknown.

These newly diagnosed stage II-IVA oral cavity squamous cell carcinoma patients had no prior systemic or radiation treatment. This CDR3 contains 13 residues. The V and J ends lost 2 bases and 4 bases respectively, with 9 bases between them. Germline loops: CDR1 SGHNT, CDR2 YYREEE (reference sequence). The clonotype originates from a person between 40 and 79 years old with oral cavity squamous cell carcinoma. This sequence joins TRBV5-4 and TRBJ1-2; D possibly corresponds to TRBD1 (6 bases). The source material was PBMCs, sampled before nivolumab (anti-PD-1) treatment. This chain's CDR3 is CASSFEGGYGYTF. Here the CDR3 DNA reads TGTGCCAGCAGCTTCGAAGGGGGCTATGGCTACACCTTC.